These T cell receptor beta chains were read from a single sample in a study of tumor-infiltrating lymphocytes in primary liver carcinoma. TCRdb processed the multiplex PCR reads anew with MiXCR; each CDR3 protein has one entry. Of 150,000 to 200,000 distinct CDR3 sequences in the sample, less than 65% are singletons; the top ten hold less than 75%. The source material was peripheral blood. These receptors came from a middle-aged man with primary liver carcinoma and hepatitis B virus infection. Both conserved end residues are part of each CDR3. D genes are given only for firm matches. The size entry is marked missing in some rows and otherwise reads once, few, many or a size class.

clone_size j_call d_call v_call cdr3_aa cdr3_nt
many TRBJ1-2 . TRBV11-1 CASSLGATDYGYTF TGTGCCAGCAGCTTAGGGGCGACGGACTATGGCTACACCTTC
. TRBJ1-2 TRBD1 TRBV28 CASSPRTGAYGYTF TGTGCCAGCAGTCCTAGAACAGGGGCCTATGGCTACACCTTC
. TRBJ1-4 . TRBV6-6 CASSYLGLNEKLFF TGTGCCAGCAGTTACCTCGGACTGAATGAAAAACTGTTTTTT
. TRBJ1-2 . TRBV4-2 CASSRSHPGGVVGGHTF TGTGCCAGCAGCCGGTCTCACCCAGGCGGAGTGGTGGGGGGCCACACCTTC
once TRBJ2-4 . TRBV11-2 CVSSAGTPFQYF TGTGTAAGCAGCGCGGGGACACCTTTTCAGTACTTC
once TRBJ2-7 . TRBV6-1 CASSPMLGPTREQYF TGTGCCAGCAGCCCAATGCTGGGCCCTACGCGGGAGCAGTACTTC
. TRBJ2-2 . TRBV11-2 CATSLDELALNTGELFF TGTGCCACCAGCTTAGATGAGCTAGCTCTGAACACCGGGGAGCTGTTTTTT
. TRBJ2-2 . TRBV4-2 CASSNAGQDTVELFF TGTGCCAGCAGCAATGCGGGGCAAGACACCGTGGAGCTGTTTTTT
. TRBJ1-3 . TRBV11-2 CASILDPGGNTIYF TGTGCCAGCATCTTAGATCCAGGTGGAAACACCATATATTTT
. TRBJ2-7 TRBD2 TRBV5-1 CASSGLAGGYEQYF TGCGCCAGCAGCGGACTAGCGGGAGGGTACGAGCAGTACTTC
few TRBJ2-3 . TRBV7-8 CASSSYGTTDTQYF TGTGCCAGCAGCTCATATGGAACCACAGATACGCAGTATTTT
few TRBJ1-5 . TRBV4-1 CASSHPNQPQHF TGCGCCAGCAGCCACCCAAATCAGCCCCAGCATTTT
. TRBJ1-2 . TRBV29-1 CSLVLGGGNYGYTF TGCAGCCTTGTTCTAGGAGGGGGAAACTATGGCTACACCTTC
. TRBJ2-5 TRBD2 TRBV11-2 CASSRVTGGGETQYF TGTGCCAGCAGTCGAGTAACGGGGGGGGGAGAGACCCAGTACTTC
. TRBJ2-1 . TRBV11-2 CACSFSSCNEQFF TGTGCCTGCAGCTTCTCGAGCTGCAATGAGCAGTTCTTC
few TRBJ2-7 . TRBV6-5 CASSEGPNEQYF TGTGCCAGCAGCGAGGGCCCCAACGAGCAGTACTTC
. TRBJ1-4 . TRBV6-6 CASSYGGLGERLFF TGTGCCAGCAGTTACGGGGGACTGGGAGAAAGACTGTTTTTT
few TRBJ2-3 TRBD2 TRBV5-4 CASSLRLAGGSTDTQYF TGTGCCAGCAGCTTGCGACTAGCGGGTGGTAGCACAGATACGCAGTATTTT
few TRBJ1-5 . TRBV4-1 CASSQGPFSNQPQHF TGCGCCAGCAGCCAGGGGCCGTTTAGCAATCAGCCCCAGCATTTT
few TRBJ1-1 TRBD1 TRBV12-3/TRBV12-4 CASSVTGQNTEAFF TGTGCCAGCAGTGTGACAGGGCAGAACACTGAAGCTTTCTTT
few TRBJ1-1 . TRBV5-1 CASSRTAGVVTEAFF TGCGCCAGCAGCAGAACTGCAGGGGTGGTCACTGAAGCTTTCTTT
. TRBJ2-7 TRBD2 TRBV11-2 CTSSPGSSGRARTSF TGTACCAGCAGCCCAGGGAGTAGCGGGAGGGCCCGAACAAGCTTC
few TRBJ2-5 TRBD2 TRBV7-8 CASSLKGGGRVGETQYF TGTGCCAGCAGCTTAAAGGGTGGCGGGAGGGTCGGAGAGACCCAGTACTTC
. TRBJ2-3 TRBD2 TRBV6-2/TRBV6-3 CASILAGVDTQYF TGTGCCAGCATCTTAGCGGGAGTAGATACGCAGTATTTT
. TRBJ2-7 TRBD2 TRBV6-2/TRBV6-3 CASTKAGGRYEQYF TGTGCCAGCACCAAAGCGGGAGGGAGGTACGAGCAGTACTTC
once TRBJ2-1 TRBD1 TRBV11-2 CVSSSCPRTGTGLPNEQFF TGTGTCAGCAGCTCATGCCCCCGCACCGGGACAGGGCTCCCCAATGAGCAGTTCTTC
few TRBJ2-3 TRBD2 TRBV12-3/TRBV12-4 CASLGLAGSSPDTQYF TGTGCCAGCTTGGGACTAGCGGGAAGTAGCCCAGATACGCAGTATTTT
. TRBJ2-7 . TRBV4-1 CDSSQGDGTYEQYF TGCGACAGCAGCCAAGGGGACGGTACCTACGAGCAGTACTTC
. TRBJ1-6 . TRBV12-3/TRBV12-4 CAAGVLGSPLHF TGTGCCGCCGGGGTCTTGGGATCACCCCTCCACTTT
once TRBJ2-2 TRBD2 TRBV28 CASSLASGSKNGELFF TGTGCCAGCAGTTTGGCTAGCGGGAGTAAGAACGGGGAGCTGTTTTTT
. TRBJ2-1 . TRBV30 CAWSVGTSSYNEQFF TGTGCCTGGAGTGTCGGGACTTCTTCCTACAATGAGCAGTTCTTC
. TRBJ2-1 . TRBV11-3 CASSSLAGKGEQFF TGTGCCAGCAGCTCCCTGGCGGGGAAGGGTGAGCAGTTCTTC
few TRBJ2-1 TRBD2 TRBV25-1 CASSISGDWNEQFF TGTGCCAGCAGTATCAGCGGGGACTGGAATGAGCAGTTCTTC
. TRBJ2-3 TRBD2 TRBV28 CASSRTSGSTGTQYF TGTGCCAGCAGTCGGACTAGCGGGAGCACAGGTACGCAGTATTTT
. TRBJ2-1 TRBD2 TRBV6-5 CASSYRAGEAYNEQFF TGTGCCAGCAGTTACCGAGCGGGGGAGGCCTACAATGAGCAGTTCTTC
. TRBJ2-7 TRBD2 TRBV11-2 CANSLGLAGGYEQYF TGTGCCAACAGCTTAGGTCTAGCGGGAGGCTATGAGCAGTACTTC
. TRBJ2-1 TRBD2 TRBV11-2 CASSWLAGLADNEQFF TGTGCCAGCAGCTGGTTGGCGGGACTAGCAGACAATGAGCAGTTCTTC
. TRBJ1-2 . TRBV10-1 CASSESRGYGYTF TGCGCCAGCAGTGAGTCAAGGGGCTATGGCTACACCTTC
. TRBJ2-7 . TRBV6-5 CASSSSGGGIYEQYF TGTGCCAGCAGTTCTAGCGGAGGGGGGATTTACGAGCAGTACTTC
many TRBJ2-1 TRBD2 TRBV11-3 CASGDRGLAGGSYNEQFF TGTGCCAGCGGAGACAGGGGACTAGCGGGAGGGTCCTACAATGAGCAGTTCTTC
. TRBJ2-5 . TRBV12-3/TRBV12-4 CASSLFDPSETQYF TGTGCCAGCAGTTTATTCGACCCCTCGGAGACCCAGTACTTC
many TRBJ1-3 . TRBV11-2 CASSQIGNTIYF TGTGCCAGCAGCCAAATCGGAAACACCATATATTTT
. TRBJ2-2 . TRBV12-3/TRBV12-4 CASSYLTPNTGELFF TGTGCCAGCAGTTACTTGACCCCGAACACCGGGGAGCTGTTTTTT
. TRBJ2-1 . TRBV11-2 CASSLRDRGVNEQFF TGTGCCAGCAGCTTAAGGGACCGTGGGGTAAATGAGCAGTTCTTC
few TRBJ2-3 TRBD2 TRBV11-2 CASSLIAGGVTDTQYF TGTGCCAGCAGCTTAATAGCGGGAGGGGTCACAGATACGCAGTATTTT
. TRBJ2-2 . TRBV28 CASSFGGTGELFF TGTGCCAGCAGTTTTGGGGGCACCGGGGAGCTGTTTTTT